The source of this TCR beta chain is a study of TIL therapy for anti-PD-1-resistant metastatic lung cancer. Time point in this sample: pre-treatment sample, taken before nivolumab and TIL therapy. Most excised metastases sampled were pleural nodules or supraclavicular lymph nodes. This CDR3 is 15 amino acids long. In germline, CDR1 is MNHNS, CDR2 SASEGT. V was clipped by 2 bases and J by 4 bases; unmatched bases: 7. The immunoSEQ assay was v3. Measured with immunoSEQ multiplex PCR; TCRdb has only the in-frame clones, and not every one. The data hold approximately 23,000 clones, with under 80% observed a single time.

This rearrangement joins TRBV6-1 to TRBJ2-5; TRBD2 matches at 7 bases. Sequencing was performed on tumor tissue, taken at baseline. The receptor's source is a woman aged 30-79 years with non-small cell lung cancer. CDR3 nucleotide sequence: TGTGCCAGCAGTGAATGGGGAGGGGAGACAGAGACCCAGTACTTC. It codes for CASSEWGGETETQYF.